This T cell receptor beta chain derives from a study of cytomegalovirus exposure and HLA in healthy donors (dated by TCRdb to about 2017). A note on the overall study: An earlier analysis of roughly 610 of the donors reported 250 to 350 Gb of sequence data and about 120 million unique TCR beta sequences obtained from approximately 180 million T cells. Roughly 300 gigabases of sequencing data and roughly 80 million unique TCR sequences made up an early release that covered 500 to 700 HLA-typed donors. Of the roughly 400 genotyped donors, 81% were placed in the genetic ancestry cluster associated with self-reported Caucasian donors. The study aimed to test whether signatures of past pathogen exposure could be identified by cataloging public T cell receptors. The study used immunosequencing to profile the T cell repertoires of hundreds of subjects and linked those repertoires to cytomegalovirus serostatus. A separate validation cohort of about 110 different subjects was used in addition to the roughly 620-subject first cohort. To predict cytomegalovirus infection status, the study combined high-throughput TCR immunosequencing, statistical association of individual TCRs with disease status, and machine learning. To study patterns of TCR occurrence, a later analysis re-analyzed previously published TCR beta repertoires from under 750 donors and added high-resolution HLA genotyping. Rather than using new phenotypic data, the later analysis identified candidate immune exposures from TCR beta sequences and from how often those sequences occurred across donors. An earlier analysis of approximately 580 of the donors used high-throughput TCR beta sequencing to judge whether each TCR beta V gene segment behaved as functional or pseudogenic. Donor age, sex, ethnicity and CMV serostatus were compiled alongside the repertoire data. A later genetic analysis took genome-wide SNP genotypes for about three fifths of the 666 donors and used that subset as a discovery cohort. Every discovery cohort repertoire had been produced on one sequencing platform. Class I and class II HLA loci were covered by the typing at four-digit resolution. Typing coverage differed by locus: A, B, C, DRB1 and DQB1 were typed in about 629-640 donors, DQA1 in 522, DPA1 in 600 to 610, and DPB1 in 450 to 480. Because of strong linkage in the cohort, roughly five DR-DQ haplotypes were treated as single units for association and clustering. Across 300 to 500 genotyped donors of the cohort, an average of approximately 240,000 unique TCR beta nucleotide sequences per donor were sequenced, and around 19% of those sequences were non-productive. Beyond this particular receptor, the publication reports: In a later analysis, HLA-associated TCR beta chains were found to be more clonally expanded and to have lower generation probabilities than equally common non-associated chains. A further reported finding was that TCR beta sequences accurately predicted the HLA-A and HLA-B alleles for most subjects in the first cohort. The cohort was sequenced for TCR beta chains only, and without alpha or paired-chain data the features that could be detected were limited. Roughly 17 rarely observed V segments, including chromosome 9 orphons, were excluded from the earlier analysis of some 590 of the donors because counts were too low. The classifier was reported to diagnose cytomegalovirus status with high specificity and sensitivity in both the original and validation cohorts. Most TCR sequences were seen in very few donors, while some public TCRs were found in many individuals. A later genetic analysis associated a missense DCLRE1C variant with V-gene and J-gene trimming of TCR beta chains, and an independent cohort replicated the association. Broadly in line with IMGT annotations, most TCR beta V segments showed up in productive rearrangements about 87% or about 30% of the time in an earlier analysis of several hundred of the donors. At a false discovery rate of 0.05, a later analysis linked approximately 18,000 TCR beta sequences to specific HLA alleles. Because some donors lacked HLA typing at each locus, the association tests relied only on the typed subset. For the cohort, immune exposure information was limited to CMV serostatus. The study gave a list of under 200 TCR beta chains associated with cytomegalovirus. A later analysis found that most CMV-associated TCR beta chains appeared HLA-restricted, with HLA associations seemingly driven largely by CMV exposure. Sequencing depth was assumed to be roughly uniform across donors in the presence/absence analyses, though that assumption may not hold. Several of the top co-occurrence clusters appeared to be linked to parvovirus B19, influenza, CMV and Epstein-Barr virus, according to a later analysis. Correlated functional status among segregating V segments might be attributable to linkage disequilibrium, but an unknown experimental factor could not be ruled out. When HLA alleles, especially DR and DQ, strongly co-occurred, attributing TCR associations to individual alleles was difficult. Some IMGT-functional V segments, including TRBV6-2 and TRBV6-3, could not be told apart with the 87-base-pair reads, so those segments were excluded. In a later analysis, TCR association rates were found to vary across HLA loci, with the most associated TCRs seen for DRB1 alleles and the fewest for HLA-C alleles. Compared with the 666-donor mean, donors in an Asian-associated ancestry cluster had fewer N-insertions in productive TCRs, according to a later genetic analysis. The sequencing pipeline was judged likely to have produced a cluster of highly shared sequence variants as a technical artifact. In vitro tests confirmed that three of the cytomegalovirus-associated TCR beta chains recognize cytomegalovirus antigens. According to the authors, the approach could potentially be generalized to other disease states and immunological phenotypes.

Library prep was done by the immunoSEQ multiplex PCR assay. For the multiplex PCR, a mixture combining 60 forward primers for TCR Vbeta segments and 13 reverse primers for TCR Jbeta segments was used. The CDR3 region of rearranged TCR beta genes was amplified from genomic DNA by a multiplex PCR assay. Amplified TCR beta libraries were sequenced as 87-base-pair reads on the Illumina HiSeq System. On the study's bioinformatics: Across the 670 or so repertoires, a later analysis counted 78 million or so unique TCR beta chains, approximately 12 million of which were shared by at least two donors. To remove PCR and sequencing errors, raw reads were error-corrected and collapsed into unique sequences using a nearest-neighbor algorithm that merged closely related sequences. To assign V, D and J gene segments, CDR3 sequences were aligned to IMGT reference sequences. For a sequence to be retained, at least a six-nucleotide match to both a V gene segment and a J gene segment was required. Rearrangements were classified as productive when the CDR3 lacked stop codons and remained in frame with V and J, and all other rearrangements were classified as non-productive. CDR3 was defined according to IMGT convention as the region running from the second conserved V-encoded cysteine to the conserved J-encoded phenylalanine. The earlier analysis of about 610 of the donors excluded sequences that lacked an unambiguous match to a single V gene segment. In an earlier analysis of several hundred of the donors, V segments were called functional above 56.7% productive rearrangements and were called segregating when the between-donor standard deviation exceeded 5%. To diagnose cytomegalovirus status from the catalog of TCR beta chain sequences, a statistical classification framework was built. V and J gene assignment, in a later analysis, came from comparing TCR nucleotide sequences with IMGT/GENE-DB human TR gene sequences. The TCRdist pipeline was used in a later analysis to assign CDR3 sequences and most-parsimonious VDJ recombination scenarios. A later analysis defined each TCR beta chain by its CDR3 amino acid sequence plus V-gene family, and excluded reads lacking a unique V-gene family. A later analysis removed roughly 590 highly shared, low-generation-probability nucleotide sequences to deal with suspected cross-contamination and a sequencing artifact. In a later analysis, a clonal expansion index was calculated for each public chain from normalized within-repertoire ranks of inferred template counts. In a later analysis, generation probabilities were computed with a VDJ recombination model fitted to out-of-frame rearrangements, and the resulting probabilities were checked against IGoR. In a later analysis, hypergeometric tests were used to score TCR-TCR, TCR-HLA and TCR-CMV co-occurrence, with a repertoire-size bias correction applied to TCR pairs. False discovery rates were estimated in a later analysis by permuting HLA or CMV assignments 20 times. In a later analysis, co-occurring TCRs were grouped using DBSCAN, and TCRdist sequence similarity was added for clustering within HLA-allele-positive subsets. Co-occurrence clustering excluded repertoires with fewer than 30,000 or more than 120,000 public chains, plus five with anomalous nucleotide sharing. TCRdb re-hosts the immuneACCESS table, in-frame sequences only. Its copies lack some clones; in the studies checked, an unresolved V gene accounts for under half of them, and the cause for the rest is not known. V and J calls and clone size are as listed in that table; D and trimming were resolved from the DNA. In this sample the table shows some 170,000 clones, 75% to 85% of which occur a single time. Clones ranked in the top ten supply roughly a tenth of the sample.

Remarks on this clone: Its antigen remains unidentified. The input lacks base qualities; no much larger clone sits a single base away.

The cohort was made up of 666 healthy bone marrow donors. At the time of sampling, every cohort member was nominally healthy, though immune exposures that went unrecorded were likely present. The donor tested CMV seropositive, placing the donor among the 290 or so seropositive members of the cohort. A peripheral blood sample was provided by each donor, and peripheral blood mononuclear cells were used for TCR beta sequencing. Genomic DNA was extracted from the blood cell samples with the Qiagen DNeasy Blood Extraction Kit. Trimming removed 5 bases from V and 8 bases from J, leaving 15 bases between the germline ends. The CDR3 contains 14 residues, cysteine and phenylalanine counted. Just CDR3 DNA is preserved here, 42 bases in frame from base 1. CDR1 SGHTA and CDR2 FQGNSA were looked up in the germline V gene.

The sequenced sample was PBMCs. The receptor was isolated from a man in his fifties in good health and CMV-seropositive. The chain is encoded by TRBV7-2 joined to TRBJ1-4, with TRBD1 as a weak D call on 5 bases. The CDR3: CASSRRAGGEKLFF. Here is the DNA: TGTGCCAGCAGCCGTAGGGCTGGGGGGGAAAAACTGTTTTTT.